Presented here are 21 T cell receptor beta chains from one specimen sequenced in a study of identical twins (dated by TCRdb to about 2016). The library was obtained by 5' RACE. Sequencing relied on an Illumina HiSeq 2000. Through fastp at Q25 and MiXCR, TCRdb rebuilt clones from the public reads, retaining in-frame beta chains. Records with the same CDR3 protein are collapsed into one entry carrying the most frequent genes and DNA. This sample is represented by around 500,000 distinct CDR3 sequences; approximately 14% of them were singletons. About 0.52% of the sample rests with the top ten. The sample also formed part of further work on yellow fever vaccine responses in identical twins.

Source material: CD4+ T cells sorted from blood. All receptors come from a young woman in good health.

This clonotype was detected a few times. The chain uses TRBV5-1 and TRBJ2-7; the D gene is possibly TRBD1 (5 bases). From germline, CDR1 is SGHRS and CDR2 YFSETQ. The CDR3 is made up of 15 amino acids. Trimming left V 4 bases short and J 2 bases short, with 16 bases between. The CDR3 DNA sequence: TGCGCCAGCAGCCCACGACAGACTGTTACCTACGAGCAGTACTTC. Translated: CASSPRQTVTYEQYF. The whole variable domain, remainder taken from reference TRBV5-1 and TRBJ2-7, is KAGVTQTPRYLIKTRGQQVTLSCSPISGHRSVSWYQQTPGQGLQFLFEYFSETQRNKGNFPGRFSGRQFSNSRSEMNVSTLELGDSALYLCASSPRQTVTYEQYFGPGTRLTVT.

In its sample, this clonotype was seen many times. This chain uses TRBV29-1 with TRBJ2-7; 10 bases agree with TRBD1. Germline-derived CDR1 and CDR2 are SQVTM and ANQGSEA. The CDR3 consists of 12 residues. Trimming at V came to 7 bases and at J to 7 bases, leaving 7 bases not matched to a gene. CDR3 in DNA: TGCAGCGCCGGGACAGGGGTTCGGGAGCAGTACTTC. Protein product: CSAGTGVREQYF.

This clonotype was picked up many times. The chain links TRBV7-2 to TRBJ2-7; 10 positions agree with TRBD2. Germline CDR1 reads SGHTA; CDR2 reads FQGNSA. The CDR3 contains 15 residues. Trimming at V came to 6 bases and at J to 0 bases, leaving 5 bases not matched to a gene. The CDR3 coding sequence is TGTGCCAGCAGTAGGACTAGCGGAAGCTCCTACGAGCAGTACTTC. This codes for CASSRTSGSSYEQYF.

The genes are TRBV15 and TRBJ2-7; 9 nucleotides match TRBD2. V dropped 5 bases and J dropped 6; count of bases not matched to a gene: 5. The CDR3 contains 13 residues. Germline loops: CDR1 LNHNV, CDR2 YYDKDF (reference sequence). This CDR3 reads CATSPGLAGEQYF. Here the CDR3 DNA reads TGTGCCACCAGCCCGGGACTAGCTGGCGAGCAGTACTTC.

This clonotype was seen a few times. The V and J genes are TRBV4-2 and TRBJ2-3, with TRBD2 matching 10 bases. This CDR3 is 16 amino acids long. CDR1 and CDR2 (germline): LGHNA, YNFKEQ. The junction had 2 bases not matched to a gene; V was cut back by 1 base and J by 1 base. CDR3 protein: CASSQVLAGGTDTQYF. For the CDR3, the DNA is TGTGCCAGCAGCCAAGTCCTAGCGGGGGGCACAGATACGCAGTATTTT.

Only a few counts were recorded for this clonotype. The CDR3 loop reads CASSVAGGGSPYEQYF. CDR3 bases: TGTGCCAGCAGCGTAGCCGGCGGGGGGTCTCCTTACGAGCAGTACTTC. The chain carries TRBV9 and TRBJ2-7, with 8 bases matching TRBD2. There are 16 residues in the CDR3. The J segment lost 4 bases and the V segment lost 0 bases, leaving 9 bases of the junction unmatched. Germline V lookup: CDR1 SGDLS, CDR2 YYNGEE.

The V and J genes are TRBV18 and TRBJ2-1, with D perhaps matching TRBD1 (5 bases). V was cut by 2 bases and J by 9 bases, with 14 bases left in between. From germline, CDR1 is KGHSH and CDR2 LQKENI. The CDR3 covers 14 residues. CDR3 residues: CASSPKGSGSEQFF. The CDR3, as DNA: TGTGCCAGCTCACCAAAGGGGTCGGGTTCTGAGCAGTTCTTC.

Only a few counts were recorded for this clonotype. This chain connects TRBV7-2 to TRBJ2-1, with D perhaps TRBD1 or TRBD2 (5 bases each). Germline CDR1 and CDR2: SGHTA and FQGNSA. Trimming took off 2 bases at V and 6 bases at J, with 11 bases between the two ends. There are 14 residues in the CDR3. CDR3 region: CASSLTTGRNEQFF. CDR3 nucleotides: TGTGCCAGCAGCTTAACCACGGGACGCAATGAGCAGTTCTTC.

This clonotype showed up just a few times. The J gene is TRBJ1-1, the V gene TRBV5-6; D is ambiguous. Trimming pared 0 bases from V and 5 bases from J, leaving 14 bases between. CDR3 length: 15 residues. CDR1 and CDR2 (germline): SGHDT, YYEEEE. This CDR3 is CASSLARSRITEAFF. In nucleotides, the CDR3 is TGTGCCAGCAGCTTGGCCCGAAGCCGCATTACTGAAGCTTTCTTT.

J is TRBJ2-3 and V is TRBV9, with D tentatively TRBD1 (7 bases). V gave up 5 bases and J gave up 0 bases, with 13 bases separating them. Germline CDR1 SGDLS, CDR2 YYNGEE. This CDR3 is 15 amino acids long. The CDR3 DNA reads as TGTGCCAGCAGGCAGACAGGGACTAGCACAGATACGCAGTATTTT. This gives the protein CASRQTGTSTDTQYF.

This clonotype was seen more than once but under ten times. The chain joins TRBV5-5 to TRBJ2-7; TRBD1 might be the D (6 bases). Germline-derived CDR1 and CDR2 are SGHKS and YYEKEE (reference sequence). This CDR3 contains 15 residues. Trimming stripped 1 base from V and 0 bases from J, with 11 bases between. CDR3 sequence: CASSLSLDSSYEQYF. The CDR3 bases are TGTGCCAGCAGCTTGTCCTTGGACAGCTCCTACGAGCAGTACTTC.

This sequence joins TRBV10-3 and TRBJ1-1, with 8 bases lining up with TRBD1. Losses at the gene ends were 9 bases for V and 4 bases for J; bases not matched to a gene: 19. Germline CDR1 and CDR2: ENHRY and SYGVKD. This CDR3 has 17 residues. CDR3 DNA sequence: TGTGCCATTAGAGACTGGCAGGGGGCTGGTCTTGCCACTGAAGCTTTCTTT. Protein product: CAIRDWQGAGLATEAFF.

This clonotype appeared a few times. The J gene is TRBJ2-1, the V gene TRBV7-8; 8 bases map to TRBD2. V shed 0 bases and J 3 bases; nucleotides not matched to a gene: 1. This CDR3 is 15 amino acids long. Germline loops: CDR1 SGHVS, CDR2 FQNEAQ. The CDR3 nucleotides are TGTGCCAGCAGCTTAGCGGGACTAGACTACAATGAGCAGTTCTTC. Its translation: CASSLAGLDYNEQFF.

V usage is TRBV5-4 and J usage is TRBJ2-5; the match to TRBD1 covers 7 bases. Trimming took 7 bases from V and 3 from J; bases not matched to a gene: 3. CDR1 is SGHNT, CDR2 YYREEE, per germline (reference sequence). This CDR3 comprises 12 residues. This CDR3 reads CASGGQKETQYF. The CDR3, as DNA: TGTGCCAGCGGGGGACAGAAAGAGACCCAGTACTTC. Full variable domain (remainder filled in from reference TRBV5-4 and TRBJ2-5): ETGVTQSPTHLIKTRGQQVTLRCSSQSGHNTVSWYQQALGQGPQFIFQYYREEENGRGNFPPRFSGLQFPNYSSELNVNALELDDSALYLCASGGQKETQYFGPGTRLLVL.

Written as DNA, the CDR3 is TGCAGTGCTAGAGGACTACCCCATGAGCAGTTCTTC. Amino acid sequence: CSARGLPHEQFF. This chain links TRBV20-1 with TRBJ2-1; perhaps TRBD2 as D (5 bases). The CDR3 is 12 residues long. From germline, CDR1 is DFQATT and CDR2 SNEGSKA (reference sequence). Between the trimmed V and J ends, which lost 1 base and 8 bases, there was a span of 9 bases.

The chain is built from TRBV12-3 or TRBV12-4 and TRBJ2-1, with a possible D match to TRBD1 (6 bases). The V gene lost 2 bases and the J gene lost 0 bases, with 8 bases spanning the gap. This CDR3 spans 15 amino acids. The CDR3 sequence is CASSLQGNSYNEQFF. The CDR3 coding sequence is TGTGCCAGCAGTTTACAGGGGAACTCCTACAATGAGCAGTTCTTC.

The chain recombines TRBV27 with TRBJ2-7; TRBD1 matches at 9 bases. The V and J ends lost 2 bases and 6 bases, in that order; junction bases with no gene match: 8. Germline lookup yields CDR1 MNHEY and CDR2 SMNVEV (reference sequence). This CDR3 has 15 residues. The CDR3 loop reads CASSLRGQGQGEQYF. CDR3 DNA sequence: TGTGCCAGCAGTTTACGCGGACAGGGGCAAGGCGAGCAGTACTTC.

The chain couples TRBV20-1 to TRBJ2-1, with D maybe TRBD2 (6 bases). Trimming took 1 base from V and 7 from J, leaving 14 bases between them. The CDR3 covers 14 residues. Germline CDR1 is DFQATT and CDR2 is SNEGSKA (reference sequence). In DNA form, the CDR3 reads TGCAGTGCTAGAGGGGACGGGAGTGCGAATGAGCAGTTCTTC. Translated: CSARGDGSANEQFF.

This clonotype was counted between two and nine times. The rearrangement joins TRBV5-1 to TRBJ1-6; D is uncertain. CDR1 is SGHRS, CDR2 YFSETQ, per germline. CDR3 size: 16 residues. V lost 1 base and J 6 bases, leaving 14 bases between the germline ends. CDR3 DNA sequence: TGCGCCAGCAGCTTGAGGGCCAAGGGTTCTAATTCACCCCTCCACTTT. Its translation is CASSLRAKGSNSPLHF. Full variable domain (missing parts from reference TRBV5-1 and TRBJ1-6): KAGVTQTPRYLIKTRGQQVTLSCSPISGHRSVSWYQQTPGQGLQFLFEYFSETQRNKGNFPGRFSGRQFSNSRSEMNVSTLELGDSALYLCASSLRAKGSNSPLHFGNGTRLTVT.

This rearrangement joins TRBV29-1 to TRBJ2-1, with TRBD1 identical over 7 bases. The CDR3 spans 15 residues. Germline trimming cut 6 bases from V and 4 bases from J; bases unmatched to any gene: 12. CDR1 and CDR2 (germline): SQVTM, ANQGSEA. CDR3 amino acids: CSVHSPGQPYNEQFF. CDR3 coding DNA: TGCAGCGTCCATTCACCGGGACAGCCTTACAATGAGCAGTTCTTC.

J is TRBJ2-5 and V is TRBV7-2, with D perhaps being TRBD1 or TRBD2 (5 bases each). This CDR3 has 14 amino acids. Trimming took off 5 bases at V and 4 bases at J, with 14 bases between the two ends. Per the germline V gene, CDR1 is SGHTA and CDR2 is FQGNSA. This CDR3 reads CASSPGRAGETQYF. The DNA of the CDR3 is TGTGCCAGCAGCCCGGGGCGGGCGGGAGAGACCCAGTACTTC.